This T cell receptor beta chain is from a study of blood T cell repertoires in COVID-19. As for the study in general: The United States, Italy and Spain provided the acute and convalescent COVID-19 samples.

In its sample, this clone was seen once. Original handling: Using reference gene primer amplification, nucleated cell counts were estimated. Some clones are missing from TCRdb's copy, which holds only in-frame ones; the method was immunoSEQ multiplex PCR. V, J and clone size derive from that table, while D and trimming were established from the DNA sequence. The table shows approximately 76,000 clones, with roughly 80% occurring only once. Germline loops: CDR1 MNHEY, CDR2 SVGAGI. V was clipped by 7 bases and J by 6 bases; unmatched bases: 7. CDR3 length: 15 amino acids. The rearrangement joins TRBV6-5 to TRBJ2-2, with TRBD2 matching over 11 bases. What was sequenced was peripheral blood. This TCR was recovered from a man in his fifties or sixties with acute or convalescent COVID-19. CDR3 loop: CASTKTSGKSGELFF. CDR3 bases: TGTGCCAGCACCAAGACTAGCGGGAAATCCGGGGAGCTGTTTTTT.